These 18 T cell receptor beta chains share one sample of origin, sequenced in a study of OX40 agonist ivuxolimab in advanced cancers. TCRdb's table, derived via immunoSEQ multiplex PCR, lists solely in-frame clones and lacks some. Of 60,000 to 85,000 clones in the sample, 80% to 90% were seen once. The sample consisted of CD4+ or CD8+ T cells sorted from blood, taken in a trial of the OX40 agonist ivuxolimab. These receptors came from an adult with an advanced solid tumor such as melanoma, head and neck, liver or kidney cancer.

The chain combines TRBV6-1 with TRBJ2-1; 8 bases are shared with TRBD2. V dropped 3 bases and J dropped 5; count of bases not matched to a gene: 6. The V gene's germline CDR1 is MNHNS and CDR2 SASEGT. There are 15 residues in the CDR3. CDR3 region: CASSDGTRRNNEQFF. The CDR3 nucleotides read TGTGCCAGCAGTGACGGGACTAGGAGAAACAATGAGCAGTTCTTC.

This sequence joins TRBV6-1 and TRBJ1-5; 8 bases map to TRBD1. Trimming at V came to 4 bases and at J to 3 bases, leaving 8 bases not matched to a gene. The CDR3 is 16 amino acids. Germline assignment: CDR1 MNHNS and CDR2 SASEGT. The CDR3 nucleotides read TGTGCCAGCAGTGGTGCCACGACAGGGGTCAATCAGCCCCAGCATTTT. Encoded protein: CASSGATTGVNQPQHF.

The gene calls are TRBV27 and TRBJ2-7; D might be TRBD2 (7 bases). Germline assignment: CDR1 MNHEY and CDR2 SMNVEV (reference sequence). CDR3 size: 14 residues. Trimming stripped 7 bases from V and 3 bases from J, with 16 bases between. Here the CDR3 reads CASMKGGSLYEQYF. The DNA for the CDR3 is TGTGCCAGCATGAAGGGGGGGTCCCTCTACGAGCAGTACTTC.

Notes on this clone: Germline is not matched at one junction end, which may reflect a read error. V is TRBV30 and J is TRBJ2-3, with unresolved D. This CDR3 has 14 residues. The germline gives CDR1 GTSNPN, CDR2 SVGIG (reference sequence). The CDR3 nucleotides are TGTGCCTGGAACCTTAACTTTGGCACAGATATGCAGTATTTT. It translates to CAWNLNFGTDMQYF.

This chain links TRBV13 with TRBJ2-3; the match to TRBD2 covers 8 bases. This CDR3 spans 15 amino acids. The trim removed 5 bases at V and 0 bases at J, leaving 4 bases unmatched. CDR1 and CDR2 (germline): PRHDT, FYEKMQ (reference sequence). The CDR3 loop is CASSRLATSTDTQYF. CDR3 nucleotides: TGTGCCAGCAGCCGACTAGCGACTAGCACAGATACGCAGTATTTT. Using reference TRBV13 and TRBJ2-3 for the parts outside the CDR3, the full variable domain is AAGVIQSPRHLIKEKRETATLKCYPIPRHDTVYWYQQGPGQDPQFLISFYEKMQSDKGSIPDRFSAQQFSDYHSELNMSSLELGDSALYFCASSRLATSTDTQYFGPGTRLTVL.

The chain employs TRBV5-1 and TRBJ1-2, with a tentative D call TRBD1 (6 bases). V lost 3 bases and J 10 bases, leaving 22 bases between the germline ends. CDR3 length: 15 residues. Germline V lookup: CDR1 SGHRS, CDR2 YFSETQ. For the CDR3, the DNA is TGCGCCAGCAGCTCCGACCTCCCCCGGGACACCCACTACACCTTC. Protein: CASSSDLPRDTHYTF. Full variable domain (outside the CDR3, taken from reference TRBV5-1 and TRBJ1-2): KAGVTQTPRYLIKTRGQQVTLSCSPISGHRSVSWYQQTPGQGLQFLFEYFSETQRNKGNFPGRFSGRQFSNSRSEMNVSTLELGDSALYLCASSSDLPRDTHYTFGSGTRLTVV.

The V and J genes are TRBV21-1 and TRBJ1-1. TRBV21-1 is a pseudogene locus. The CDR3 runs 16 residues. The CDR3 coding sequence is TGTGCCAGCAGCAAAACTAATTCCGGACCGAACACTGAAGCTTTCTTT. Protein sequence: CASSKTNSGPNTEAFF.

The V call is TRBV30, the J call TRBJ1-4; D ambiguous. The V gene lost 1 base and the J gene lost 3 bases, with 6 bases spanning the gap. Germline CDR1 and CDR2: GTSNPN and SVGIG (reference sequence). There are 13 residues in the CDR3. The CDR3 bases are TGTGCCTGGAGTGGGGCCTCTAATGAAAAACTGTTTTTT. This sequence encodes CAWSGASNEKLFF.

The chain has TRBV4-3 and TRBJ1-3; no clear D gene. Germline values: CDR1 LGHNA, CDR2 YSLEER. Trimming pared 3 bases from V and 0 bases from J, leaving 9 bases between. The CDR3 has 15 amino acids. The CDR3 DNA follows: TGCGCCAGCAGCCAGGGATGGGTCTCTGGAAACACCATATATTTT. Its translation: CASSQGWVSGNTIYF.

The chain links TRBV6-1 to TRBJ1-5, with D possibly matching TRBD1 (5 bases). The CDR3 is made up of 14 amino acids. Trimming cost V 1 base and J 5 bases, with 9 bases left between them. The germline gives CDR1 MNHNS, CDR2 SASEGT. CDR3 loop: CASSEGGTYQPQHF. The DNA for the CDR3 is TGTGCCAGCAGTGAAGGTGGGACTTATCAGCCCCAGCATTTT.

The J gene is TRBJ2-5, the V gene TRBV5-4, with 9 bases fitting TRBD2. CDR3 length: 16 amino acids. The V segment lost 0 bases and the J segment 5 bases; nucleotides outside the gene matches: 8. CDR1 and CDR2 (germline): SGHNT, YYREEE (reference sequence). In DNA form, the CDR3 reads TGTGCCAGCAGCTTGGAGGGGCGGGAGGGGTCGGAGACCCAGTACTTC. This encodes CASSLEGREGSETQYF.

This chain uses TRBV19 with TRBJ1-1; TRBD1 might be the D (5 bases). The ends were cut back, 1 base at V and 5 bases at J, with 17 bases in the middle. CDR1 and CDR2 from the germline V gene are LNHDA and SQIVND (reference sequence). CDR3 size: 16 residues. The CDR3 DNA reads as TGTGCCAGTAGTATAGGTGCAGGGCAGCGAGGAACTGAAGCTTTCTTT. Its translation: CASSIGAGQRGTEAFF. Looking up the rest from reference TRBV19 and TRBJ1-1 gives the full variable domain: DGGITQSPKYLFRKEGQNVTLSCEQNLNHDAMYWYRQDPGQGLRLIYYSQIVNDFQKGDIAEGYSVSREKKESFPLTVTSAQKNPTAFYLCASSIGAGQRGTEAFFGQGTRLTVV.

This clone was counted between two and nine times. The chain carries TRBV27 and TRBJ2-5; TRBD1 might be the D (6 bases). Germline assignment: CDR1 MNHEY and CDR2 SMNVEV (reference sequence). Trimming removed 4 bases from V and 2 bases from J, with 11 bases in between. This CDR3 spans 14 amino acids. CDR3 DNA: TGTGCCAGCAGTTCCTGGGGGCTACAAGAGACCCAGTACTTC. Protein: CASSSWGLQETQYF.

The chain links TRBV7-2 to TRBJ2-7; the D gene is possibly TRBD1 (5 bases). This CDR3 has 15 amino acids. V was pared by 5 bases and J by 1 base, with 15 bases between. CDR1 is SGHTA and CDR2 is FQGNSA in the germline V gene. The chain's CDR3 is CASSPSGQGSYEQYF. The CDR3 nucleotides are TGTGCCAGCAGCCCCTCCGGGCAGGGTTCCTACGAGCAGTACTTC.

This clone was recorded only once. V usage is TRBV27 and J usage is TRBJ1-5; D remains ambiguous. The CDR3 has 13 residues. Trimming took off 2 bases at V and 8 bases at J, with 10 bases between the two ends. Germline CDR1 reads MNHEY; CDR2 reads SMNVEV (reference sequence). The CDR3 spells CASSLGGLKPQHF. Here the CDR3 DNA reads TGTGCCAGCAGTTTAGGAGGTCTTAAGCCCCAGCATTTT.

This sequence joins TRBV5-4 and TRBJ2-1; 12 bases line up with TRBD2. The V gene's germline CDR1 is SGHNT and CDR2 YYREEE (reference sequence). The CDR3 runs to 15 residues. V was clipped by 5 bases and J by 7 bases; unmatched bases: 7. In nucleotides, the CDR3 is TGTGCCAGCAGGAAACTAGCGGGGGGTACAAATGAGCAGTTCTTC. Its protein product is CASRKLAGGTNEQFF.

This chain links TRBV11-2 with TRBJ2-6; D possibly corresponds to TRBD1 (5 bases). CDR1 and CDR2 (germline): SGHAT, FQNNGV. Trimming shortened V by 2 bases and J by 0 bases, and 11 bases separated the two germline ends. This CDR3 is 17 amino acids long. Here the CDR3 reads CASSLTDTRSGANVLTF. CDR3 DNA: TGTGCCAGCAGCTTAACGGACACCCGCTCTGGGGCCAACGTCCTGACTTTC.

The J gene is TRBJ2-7, the V gene TRBV7-2; either TRBD1 or TRBD2 may fit D (5 bases each). CDR1 and CDR2 (germline): SGHTA, FQGNSA. V lost 4 bases and J lost 6, with 19 bases in between. The CDR3 contains 15 residues. The CDR3 nucleotides read TGTGCCAGCAGCTACCCGGGCCTCGGGGCGGGCGAGCAGTACTTC. Its translation is CASSYPGLGAGEQYF.